The entry below describes one T cell receptor (beta chain). These data come from a study of blood T cell repertoires in COVID-19. Study-level information: Material from acute and convalescent COVID-19 was sourced from the United States, Italy and Spain. PBMCs, B-cell-depleted T cells, or T cells provided the cDNA or gDNA that made up the material.

Recruited during active infection, patients (from Seattle) were subsequently followed longitudinally. Authors' methods: Using reference gene primer amplification, nucleated cell counts were estimated. The repertoire was sequenced with immunoSEQ multiplex PCR; TCRdb's copy has only in-frame clones and lacks some. The DNA gave D and trimming, while V, J and clone size come from that table. Counted here are about 180,000 clones, 65% to 85% occurring once; the ten biggest clones make up 6% to 7%. There are 16 residues in the CDR3. V was shortened by 5 bases and J by 7 bases, with 20 bases between the two germline ends. The germline gives CDR1 SGHVS, CDR2 FQNEAQ.

Material for sequencing was peripheral blood. This chain uses TRBV7-8 with TRBJ1-4, with D maybe TRBD1 (6 bases). The receptor comes from a woman between 40 and 55 years old with COVID-19, enrolled during active disease. The CDR3 loop reads CASSADYREFGEKLFF. As DNA, the CDR3 is TGTGCCAGCAGCGCAGATTACAGGGAATTCGGTGAAAAACTGTTTTTT.